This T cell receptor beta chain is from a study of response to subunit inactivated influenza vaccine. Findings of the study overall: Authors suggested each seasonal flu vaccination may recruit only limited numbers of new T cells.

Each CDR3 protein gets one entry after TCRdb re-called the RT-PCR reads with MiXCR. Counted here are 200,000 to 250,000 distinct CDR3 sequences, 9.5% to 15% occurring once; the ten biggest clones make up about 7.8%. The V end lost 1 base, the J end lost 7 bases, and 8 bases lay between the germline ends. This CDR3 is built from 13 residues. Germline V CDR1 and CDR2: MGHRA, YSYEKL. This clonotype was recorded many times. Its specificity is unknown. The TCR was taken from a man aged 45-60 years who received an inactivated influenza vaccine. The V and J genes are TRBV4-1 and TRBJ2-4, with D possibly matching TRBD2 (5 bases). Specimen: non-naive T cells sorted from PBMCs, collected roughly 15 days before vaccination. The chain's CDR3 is CASSQVGLNIQYF. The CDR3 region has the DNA TGCGCCAGCAGCCAAGTAGGACTTAACATTCAGTACTTC.